A selection of T cell receptor beta chains follows, all from one sample in a study of blood T cell repertoires in COVID-19. Assay used: immunoSEQ multiplex PCR; TCRdb lists only in-frame clones, some missing. The repertoire has about 290,000 clones, around four fifths of them found once; the top ten carry about 4%. The sample consisted of peripheral blood. These receptors all come from a woman between 50 and 59 years old with active or convalescent COVID-19. CDR3s include the opening cysteine and the closing phenylalanine or tryptophan. A D gene is named only where the DNA matches it firmly. Only some rows state a clone size, as once, few, many or a class for expanded clones.

v_gene	d_gene	abundance	j_gene	CDR3nt	CDR3aa
TRBV27	NA	NA	TRBJ1-6	TGTGCCAGCAGTTTACGCCGGACAGACACTAATTCACCCCTCCACTTT	CASSLRRTDTNSPLHF
TRBV3-1/TRBV3-2	TRBD2	NA	TRBJ2-4	TGTGCCAGCAGCATAGGACTAGCGGGAGGGGCCAAAAACATTCAGTACTTC	CASSIGLAGGAKNIQYF
TRBV20-1	TRBD1	NA	TRBJ1-2	TGCAGTGCCGCGACAGGGTATGGCTACACCTTC	CSAATGYGYTF
TRBV5-6	TRBD1	NA	TRBJ1-6	TGTGCCAGCAGCTTGGGGCCGGGACAGCCAAATTCACCCCTCCACTTT	CASSLGPGQPNSPLHF
TRBV4-2	TRBD2	NA	TRBJ2-3	TGTGCCAGCAGCCAAGGTCTAGCGGGGGGCACAGATACGCAGTATTTT	CASSQGLAGGTDTQYF
TRBV5-1	NA	NA	TRBJ2-7	TGCGCCAGCAGCGCACATCGGAGCGACCCCCTTGGCGAGCAGTACTTC	CASSAHRSDPLGEQYF
TRBV10-2	TRBD1	NA	TRBJ1-1	TGCGCCAGCCGACAGGGGCTAATGAACACTGAAGCTTTCTTT	CASRQGLMNTEAFF
TRBV7-9	NA	NA	TRBJ2-7	TGTGCCAGCAGCTTAGGCGGAGGGACCTACGAGCAGTACTTC	CASSLGGGTYEQYF
TRBV25-1	TRBD1	few	TRBJ1-1	TGTGCCAGCCGCGGGACAGCCGCCACTGAAGCTTTCTTT	CASRGTAATEAFF
TRBV29-1	NA	NA	TRBJ1-1	TGCAGCGTTGGGGCAGGGGCTGAAGCTTTCTTT	CSVGAGAEAFF
TRBV25-1	NA	once	TRBJ2-7	TGTGCCAGCAGTGAATATGGAGGTAGGCACGAGCAGTACTTC	CASSEYGGRHEQYF
TRBV5-6	TRBD2	once	TRBJ2-7	TGTGCCAGCAGCTTGTTAGGGGCGGGAGAGGATTTCCACGAGCAGTACTTC	CASSLLGAGEDFHEQYF
TRBV5-1	NA	once	TRBJ2-7	TGCGCCAGCAGCTTGGTGGCCGGGAGCTCCTACGAGCAGTACTTC	CASSLVAGSSYEQYF
TRBV3-1/TRBV3-2	NA	NA	TRBJ2-2	TGTGCCAGCAGCCGGGGGGCAGGGGGAAAGAGCGGGGAGCTGTTTTTT	CASSRGAGGKSGELFF
TRBV18	TRBD2	NA	TRBJ2-2	TGTGCCAGCTCACGCGGGAGGAACACCGGGGAGCTGTTTTTT	CASSRGRNTGELFF
TRBV12-3/TRBV12-4	NA	NA	TRBJ1-5	TGTGCCAGCAGTTTTTCAGGAAATCAGCCCCAGCATTTT	CASSFSGNQPQHF
TRBV9	TRBD1	NA	TRBJ2-1	TGTGCCAGCAGCCGGGTGGACAGGAGCTCCTACAATGAGCAGTTCTTC	CASSRVDRSSYNEQFF
TRBV10-3	TRBD1	few	TRBJ2-1	TGTGCCACGAGATGGGACAGTGCGTACAATGAGCAGTTCTTC	CATRWDSAYNEQFF
TRBV7-9	NA	few	TRBJ1-3	TGTGCCAGCAGCTTGCTTCTAGGGGCCGGTGGAAACACCATATATTTT	CASSLLLGAGGNTIYF
TRBV19	TRBD1	NA	TRBJ1-1	TGTGCCAGTAGTATAGGGGGACAGGGGTATGAAGCTTTCTTT	CASSIGGQGYEAFF
TRBV3-1/TRBV3-2	NA	NA	TRBJ2-7	TGTGCCAGCAGCCAAGGATTAGTTACCTACGAGCAGTACTTC	CASSQGLVTYEQYF
TRBV28	NA	NA	TRBJ2-5	TGTGCCAGCAGTACGTCCACTAGTTTCGAGACCCAGTACTTC	CASSTSTSFETQYF
TRBV6-5	NA	once	TRBJ2-6	TGTGCCAGCAGTTACTCCTCAGGGACTGGGGCCAACGTCCTGACTTTC	CASSYSSGTGANVLTF
TRBV6-4	NA	NA	TRBJ2-4	TGTGCCAGCAGGTTGACAGGAAAAAACATTCAGTACTTC	CASRLTGKNIQYF
TRBV6-5	TRBD2	NA	TRBJ2-1	TGTGCCAGCAGTTACTTCGGGGGGTCAGGCTACAATGAGCAGTTCTTC	CASSYFGGSGYNEQFF
TRBV14	NA	NA	TRBJ1-1	TGTGCCAGCAGCCAAGATTGGCAGGGGAAAGCTTTCTTT	CASSQDWQGKAFF
TRBV15	NA	NA	TRBJ1-1	TGTGCCACCAGCAGAGACGGGGGGGCGCGGAACACTGAAGCTTTCTTT	CATSRDGGARNTEAFF
TRBV6-5	TRBD1	NA	TRBJ2-7	TGTGCCAGCACCACCCTCGGGACAGGGTGGTACGAGCAGTACTTC	CASTTLGTGWYEQYF
TRBV15	NA	NA	TRBJ1-5	TGTGCCACCAGCAGAGAGCGGGGCAACAATCAGCCCCAGCATTTT	CATSRERGNNQPQHF
TRBV7-8	NA	NA	TRBJ2-1	TGTGCCAGCAGCACATCAGGCCAAAACAATGAGCAGTTCTTC	CASSTSGQNNEQFF
TRBV7-9	TRBD1	NA	TRBJ1-1	TGTGCCAGCAGCATCCTAGGGGGCGGCACTGAAGCTTTCTTT	CASSILGGGTEAFF
TRBV6-5	NA	NA	TRBJ1-2	TGTGCCAGCAGTATTACAAGGAGGTACTATGGCTACACCTTC	CASSITRRYYGYTF
TRBV7-9	NA	few	TRBJ1-1	TGTGCCAGCAGCTTAAGTCCGGACAGACCTGGCGCTGAAGCTTTCTTT	CASSLSPDRPGAEAFF
TRBV5-1	NA	NA	TRBJ2-3	TGCGCCAGCAGCCAGGGGACCAGAGATACGCAGTATTTT	CASSQGTRDTQYF
TRBV20-1	NA	NA	TRBJ2-1	TGCAGTGCTAGTTTTGCAGGGGTTGGTGAGCAGTTCTTC	CSASFAGVGEQFF
TRBV5-4	NA	NA	TRBJ2-7	TGTGCCAGCAGCTCCGGCGGCGACGAGCAGTACTTC	CASSSGGDEQYF
TRBV27	TRBD2	NA	TRBJ2-7	TGTGCCAGCAGTTTATATGGCGGGAGAGCCTACGAGCAGTACTTC	CASSLYGGRAYEQYF
TRBV29-1	TRBD2	NA	TRBJ2-5	TGCAGCGCGGACGGCGGGGGGACCCAGTACTTC	CSADGGGTQYF
TRBV2	TRBD1	few	TRBJ1-2	TGTGCCAGCAGTGGGGGACCCACAGGGGGCGTTGGCTACACCTTC	CASSGGPTGGVGYTF
TRBV5-1	NA	NA	TRBJ1-5	TGCGCCCGCCTTACCCCCGTCTCCGACCGGGGGGGCAGCAATCAGCCCCAGCATTTT	CARLTPVSDRGGSNQPQHF
TRBV7-2	TRBD2	NA	TRBJ2-1	TGTGCCAGCAGCTTAGAACTAGCGGGAGGGATTTCCTACAATGAGCAGTTCTTC	CASSLELAGGISYNEQFF
TRBV2	NA	NA	TRBJ1-1	TGTGCCAGCAGTGAGGAGGTTGGCTTTCATGAAGCTTTCTTT	CASSEEVGFHEAFF
TRBV5-4	NA	NA	TRBJ2-1	TGTGCCAGCAGCTTGTCCCGTACAGTCAATGAGCAGTTCTTC	CASSLSRTVNEQFF
TRBV5-1	TRBD2	NA	TRBJ2-7	TGCGCCAGCAGGAGGGGACTAAGCGGGGACTACGAGCAGTACTTC	CASRRGLSGDYEQYF
TRBV23-1	TRBD1	NA	TRBJ2-7	TGCGCCAGCAGTCAAAATACAGGGGGAACCCCCTACGAGCAGTACTTC	CASSQNTGGTPYEQYF
TRBV2	NA	NA	TRBJ1-2	TGTGCCAGCAGGTTTCCGGGGGATCAAAGTGGCTACACCTTC	CASRFPGDQSGYTF
TRBV29-1	TRBD1	NA	TRBJ1-2	TGCAGCGTTGTGGACAGGGTCTCGGGGGGCTACACCTTC	CSVVDRVSGGYTF
TRBV7-2	NA	NA	TRBJ2-5	TGTGCCAGCAGCTTACGGAGTTTAGGGTGGGGCAGGGTAGAGACCCAGTACTTC	CASSLRSLGWGRVETQYF
TRBV15	TRBD1	NA	TRBJ2-5	TGTGCCACCAGCCCTCACCGGACAGGGGAGGAGACCCAGTACTTC	CATSPHRTGEETQYF
TRBV5-4	NA	once	TRBJ2-7	TGTGCCAGCAGCTTAGACAGTGGGCTCTCCTACGAGCAGTACTTC	CASSLDSGLSYEQYF